This TCR beta chain was sequenced in a study of shared clonotypes between healthy human individuals. Looked up from germline, CDR1 is SEHNR and CDR2 is FQNEAQ (reference sequence). The CDR3 runs 16 residues. V gave up 3 bases and J gave up 3 bases; unmatched junction bases: 6. Libraries were prepared by immunoSEQ multiplex PCR; TCRdb keeps only in-frame clonotypes and omits some of them. This sample carries about 1.5 million clones, approximately 98% of them seen once, and the ten largest clones take around 0.47%. The receptor was derived from a man younger than 40 in good health. The rearrangement links TRBV7-9 to TRBJ2-1; 9 bases are a match to TRBD1. What was sequenced was naive CD4+ T cells sorted from blood. Subset here: CD45RA+ positively selected. The CDR3 DNA reads TGTGCCAGCAGCTTCCTGACGGGACAGGGCTACAATGAGCAGTTCTTC. Translation gives CASSFLTGQGYNEQFF.